This TCR beta chain was observed in a study of CD8+CD57+ T cells in acquired aplastic anemia. About the study: Mean DNA quantity obtained from sorted CD4+ and CD8+ cells was 3 to 3.5 ug.

Genomic DNA provided the template from which TCR beta VDJ and CDR3 profiles were obtained. One entry per CDR3 protein, called by TCRdb with MiXCR from the reads. The sample consists of roughly 150,000 distinct CDR3 sequences, roughly 48% of them appearing once. Turning to this clonotype: What it binds is unknown. Germline is not matched at one junction end, which may reflect a read error.

General observations from the study: Significant differences in CD8+ Simpson's diversity were not observed between patients and controls. Patients and controls shared 25 to 30 CD8+ CDR3 sequences, which appeared highly expressed in patients and within their immunodominant clones.

Germline loops: CDR1 SGHTA, CDR2 FQGTGA. This CDR3 has 17 amino acids. The rearrangement joins TRBV7-3 to TRBJ2-1; D is perhaps TRBD1 or TRBD2 (5 bases each). This receptor was taken from a human donor in good health. The sample comprised sorted CD4+, CD8+, or CD8+CD57+ T cells (not recorded which) from PBMCs. DNA of the CDR3: TGTGCAAGCAGCTTAAGGCCCCGGGACCGCGTATACAATGAGCAGTCCTTC. This gives the protein CASSLRPRDRVYNEQSF.